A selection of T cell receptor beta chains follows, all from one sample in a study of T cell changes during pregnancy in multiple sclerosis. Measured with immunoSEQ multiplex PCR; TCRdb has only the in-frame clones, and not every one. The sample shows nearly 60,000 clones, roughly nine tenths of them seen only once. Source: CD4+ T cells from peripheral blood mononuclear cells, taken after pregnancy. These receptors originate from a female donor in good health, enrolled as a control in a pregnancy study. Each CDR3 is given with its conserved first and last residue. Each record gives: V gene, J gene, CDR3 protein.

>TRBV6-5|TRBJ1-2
CASSYGRIDYGYTF
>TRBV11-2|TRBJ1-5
CASSPSTGEPQHF
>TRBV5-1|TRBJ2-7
CASSWQGSYEQYF
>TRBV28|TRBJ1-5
CASSGQVGQPQHF
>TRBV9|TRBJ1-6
CASSVPDRRGKTPLHF
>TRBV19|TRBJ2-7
CASSIAGTGNPSYEQYF
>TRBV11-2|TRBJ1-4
CASHVDPATNEKLFF
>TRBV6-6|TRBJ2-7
CASSGRQALDYGQYF
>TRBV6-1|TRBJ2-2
CASSGQGVRELFF
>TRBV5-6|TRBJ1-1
CASSLPGTGAVAFF
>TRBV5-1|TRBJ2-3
CASSPRTSGPGTDTQYF
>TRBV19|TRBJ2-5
CASSTPRGAETQYF
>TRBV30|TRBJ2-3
CAWNPRELGSTDTQYF
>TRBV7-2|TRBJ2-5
CASSSGQPTRSETQYF
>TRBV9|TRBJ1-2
CASSVNEAAGYTF
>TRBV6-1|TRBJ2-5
CASSGPLRGETQYF
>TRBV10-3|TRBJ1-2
CAISRSDSSVYGYTF
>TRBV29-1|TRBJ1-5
CSVGGYRDQPQHF
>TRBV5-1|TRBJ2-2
CASSLDRADTGELFF
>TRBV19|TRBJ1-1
CASKGSGAGETEAFF
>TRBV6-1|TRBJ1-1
CASSEGQGGSHTEAFF
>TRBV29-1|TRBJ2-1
CSATMRGGRNEQFF
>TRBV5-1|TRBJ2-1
CASSLYGQEQFF
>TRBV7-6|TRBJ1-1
CASSLQGGYTEAFF
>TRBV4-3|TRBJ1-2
CASSQALKQGSGYTF
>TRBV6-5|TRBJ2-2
CASRPNRGRVGELFF
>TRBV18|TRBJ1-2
CASSSEGSRISDGYTF
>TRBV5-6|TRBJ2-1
CASSLVEGTAYNEQFF
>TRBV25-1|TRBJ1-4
CASSRGGSVGEKLFF
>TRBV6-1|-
CASREKPGQGVGYEQYF
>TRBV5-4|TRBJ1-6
CASSLGTGLNSPLHF
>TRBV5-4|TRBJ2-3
CASSFGRGSTDTQYF
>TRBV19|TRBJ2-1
CASSSQGQLRYNEQFF
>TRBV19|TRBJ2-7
CASSIGTGAYEQYF
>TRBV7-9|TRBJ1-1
CASSLNRDTEAFF
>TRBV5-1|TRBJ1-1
CASSFTGPGGTEAFF
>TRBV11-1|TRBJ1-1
CASSPGGQGGITEAFF
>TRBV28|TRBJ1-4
CASSSPGQGGEKLFF
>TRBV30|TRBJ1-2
CAWSGTANYGYTF
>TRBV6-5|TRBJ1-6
CASSYSRVYNSPLHF
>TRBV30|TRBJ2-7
CAWSAQRYEQYF
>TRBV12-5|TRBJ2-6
CASGTDRAFSGANVLTF
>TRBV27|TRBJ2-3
CASSPGTQTSTDTQYF
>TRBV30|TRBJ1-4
CACGRDSNEKLFF
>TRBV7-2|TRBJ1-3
CASSVPGRRVGNTIYF
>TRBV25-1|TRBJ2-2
CASGAVNTGELFF
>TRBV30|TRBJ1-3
CASIGAGNTIYF
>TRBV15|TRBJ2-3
CATHSGGATDTQYF
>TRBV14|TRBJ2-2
CASSQDQWELFF